A selection of T cell receptor beta chains follows, all from one sample in a study of blood T cell repertoires in COVID-19. Sequencing used immunoSEQ multiplex PCR; TCRdb keeps in-frame clones, though not all of them. Here the sample spans 200,000 to 300,000 clones, around 88% being singletons. Material for sequencing was PBMCs or T cells enriched from blood (not recorded which). The receptors derive from a woman between 40 and 50 years old with acute COVID-19. The CDR3 runs from the conserved cysteine through the conserved F or W. Each record gives: V gene, D gene, clone size, J gene, CDR3 DNA, CDR3 protein. The D gene is left open where the match is weak. Size is stated for part of the rows, as once, few or many counts, or as a class when the clone is expanded.

v_gene: TRBV7-2; d_gene: -; abundance: -; j_gene: TRBJ1-2; CDR3nt: TGTGCCAGCAGCTTTTCGAGGAGGGCCCCCTCGGGTGGCTACACCTTC; CDR3aa: CASSFSRRAPSGGYTF
v_gene: TRBV5-4; d_gene: TRBD1; abundance: -; j_gene: TRBJ2-3; CDR3nt: TGTGCCAGCAGCTCCGGACAGGACCTAAAGGATACGCAGTATTTT; CDR3aa: CASSSGQDLKDTQYF
v_gene: TRBV9; d_gene: TRBD2; abundance: -; j_gene: TRBJ2-1; CDR3nt: TGTGCCAGCAGCTCTCGGACTAGCGGGAGTAATGAGCAGTTCTTC; CDR3aa: CASSSRTSGSNEQFF
v_gene: TRBV7-2; d_gene: TRBD1; abundance: -; j_gene: TRBJ1-6; CDR3nt: TGTGCCAGCAGCCAAGGACAGGCCTATAATTCACCCCTCCACTTT; CDR3aa: CASSQGQAYNSPLHF
v_gene: TRBV24-1; d_gene: TRBD1; abundance: -; j_gene: TRBJ2-3; CDR3nt: TGTGCCACCAGTGATTCCAGACAGGGAGTCACAGATACGCAGTATTTT; CDR3aa: CATSDSRQGVTDTQYF
v_gene: TRBV29-1; d_gene: -; abundance: -; j_gene: TRBJ2-1; CDR3nt: TGCAGCGTTGAAAGCGGGCCTTACAAGATAGAGCAGTTCTTC; CDR3aa: CSVESGPYKIEQFF
v_gene: TRBV7-2; d_gene: TRBD2; abundance: -; j_gene: TRBJ2-2; CDR3nt: TGTGCCAGCAGCTTAGTAGCGGGAGGAGTAAGCGGGGAGCTGTTTTTT; CDR3aa: CASSLVAGGVSGELFF
v_gene: TRBV9; d_gene: TRBD1; abundance: -; j_gene: TRBJ2-2; CDR3nt: TGTGCCAGCAGCGGACAGGGGGCAGGAACCGGGGAGCTGTTTTTT; CDR3aa: CASSGQGAGTGELFF
v_gene: TRBV19; d_gene: TRBD1; abundance: -; j_gene: TRBJ1-3; CDR3nt: TGTGCCAGTAGTCCCACAGGGGGGACGAGCTCTGGAAACACCATATATTTT; CDR3aa: CASSPTGGTSSGNTIYF
v_gene: TRBV6-2/TRBV6-3; d_gene: -; abundance: -; j_gene: TRBJ2-2; CDR3nt: TGTGCCAGCAGTCCCACGGTTCCTCACGCGAACACCGGGGAGCTGTTTTTT; CDR3aa: CASSPTVPHANTGELFF
v_gene: TRBV7-7; d_gene: TRBD2; abundance: -; j_gene: TRBJ2-1; CDR3nt: TGTGCTAGCAGCTCATCATCTGGACTAGCGGGAGTTGATGAGCAGTTCTTC; CDR3aa: CASSSSSGLAGVDEQFF
v_gene: TRBV19; d_gene: -; abundance: -; j_gene: TRBJ2-5; CDR3nt: TGTGCCAGTAGTATAGATAGCTACCGGCGGGCGGAAGAGACCCAGTACTTC; CDR3aa: CASSIDSYRRAEETQYF
v_gene: TRBV5-5; d_gene: TRBD1; abundance: once; j_gene: TRBJ1-1; CDR3nt: TGTGCCAGCACCGCGACCGGGACAGTGAACACTGAAGCTTTCTTT; CDR3aa: CASTATGTVNTEAFF
v_gene: TRBV13; d_gene: TRBD2; abundance: once; j_gene: TRBJ2-2; CDR3nt: TGTGCCAGCAGCTCCTGGACTAGCGGGTTCGCGAACACCGGGGAGCTGTTTTTT; CDR3aa: CASSSWTSGFANTGELFF
v_gene: TRBV5-4; d_gene: -; abundance: -; j_gene: TRBJ1-1; CDR3nt: TGTGCCAGCAGCTCGGGCGGCTTACAGGGGAACACTGAAGCTTTCTTT; CDR3aa: CASSSGGLQGNTEAFF
v_gene: TRBV2; d_gene: -; abundance: -; j_gene: TRBJ1-3; CDR3nt: TGTGCCAGCAGTGCAGGGATCGGAGGAAACACCATATATTTT; CDR3aa: CASSAGIGGNTIYF
v_gene: TRBV5-1; d_gene: -; abundance: -; j_gene: TRBJ1-5; CDR3nt: TGCGCCAGCAGCTTGTCCCCAGCGGGTGGTCAGCCCCAGCATTTT; CDR3aa: CASSLSPAGGQPQHF
v_gene: TRBV5-1; d_gene: TRBD1; abundance: -; j_gene: TRBJ2-2; CDR3nt: TGCGCCAGCAGCTTAACTCGGACAGGGGGCGTTAGCACCGGGGAGCTGTTTTTT; CDR3aa: CASSLTRTGGVSTGELFF
v_gene: TRBV7-8; d_gene: -; abundance: once; j_gene: TRBJ2-3; CDR3nt: TGTGCCAGCAGCTTCAAGACAGCTTCAGATACGCAGTATTTT; CDR3aa: CASSFKTASDTQYF
v_gene: TRBV7-9; d_gene: TRBD2; abundance: -; j_gene: TRBJ2-1; CDR3nt: TGTGCCAGCACCGGACTAGTCAATGAGCAGTTCTTC; CDR3aa: CASTGLVNEQFF